Following are 9 T cell receptor beta chains from one sample sequenced in a study of graft-versus-host responses after intestinal transplantation. These receptors' antigens are unknown. Sequenced by immunoSEQ multiplex PCR; TCRdb stores in-frame clones only, minus some. The sample lists 55,000 to 75,000 clones, roughly 84% occurring once. The sequenced sample was unstimulated CD4+ T cells sorted from spleen or lymph node cells, obtained before transplant. Source of these receptors: a human donor who was the organ donor for an intestinal transplant.

This clone was seen once. V usage is TRBV5-4 and J usage is TRBJ2-3; D call uncertain. Germline-derived CDR1 and CDR2 are SGHNT and YYREEE (reference sequence). CDR3 length: 13 amino acids. V was cut by 4 bases and J by 3 bases, with 9 bases left in between. The DNA of the CDR3 is TGTGCCAGCAGCAGCGCCGGGACAGATACGCAGTATTTT. Protein sequence: CASSSAGTDTQYF.

CDR3 amino acids: CASTSGGIQYF. In nucleotides, the CDR3 is TGTGCCAGCACTAGCGGGGGCATTCAGTACTTC. V is TRBV7-2 and J is TRBJ2-4, with TRBD2 matching 10 bases. Losses at the gene ends were 7 bases for V and 9 bases for J; bases not matched to a gene: 0. CDR1 and CDR2 (germline): SGHTA, FQGNSA. This CDR3 has 11 amino acids.

The V gene is TRBV9, the J gene TRBJ1-1; 7 bases are shared with TRBD1. Germline V lookup: CDR1 SGDLS, CDR2 YYNGEE. After removal of 3 bases from V and 6 bases from J, the junction contained 14 bases not matched to a gene. This CDR3 region has 16 residues. Here the CDR3 reads CASSEQGSSILAEAFF. The CDR3 coding sequence is TGTGCCAGCAGCGAACAGGGGTCAAGTATTTTGGCTGAAGCTTTCTTT.

This clone occurred once. V is TRBV5-1 and J is TRBJ2-2; TRBD1 agrees at 8 bases. This CDR3 contains 15 residues. V lost 4 bases to trimming and J lost 7 bases; unmatched junction nucleotides: 9. Looked up from germline, CDR1 is SGHRS and CDR2 is YFSETQ. CDR3 sequence (DNA): TGCGCCAGCAGCCGAGACAGGGGAGGTGGCGGGGAGCTGTTTTTT. Protein: CASSRDRGGGGELFF. Based on the CDR3 plus reference TRBV5-1 and TRBJ2-2, the full variable domain is KAGVTQTPRYLIKTRGQQVTLSCSPISGHRSVSWYQQTPGQGLQFLFEYFSETQRNKGNFPGRFSGRQFSNSRSEMNVSTLELGDSALYLCASSRDRGGGGELFFGEGSRLTVL.

The table lists this clone with a few counts. This chain connects TRBV19 to TRBJ2-2; 8 bases are shared with TRBD1. The CDR3 sequence is 14 residues long. The germline V gene encodes CDR1 LNHDA and CDR2 SQIVND (reference sequence). J lost 8 bases, V lost 6 bases, and 8 bases had no gene match. CDR3 bases: TGTGCCAGTAGGGACAGGGCAGTTGGTGGGGAGCTGTTTTTT. This encodes CASRDRAVGGELFF.

The V gene is TRBV9, the J gene TRBJ1-4; D is unclear. In germline, CDR1 is SGDLS, CDR2 YYNGEE. This CDR3 spans 13 amino acids. Deletions cut 2 bases from V and 6 bases from J, with 8 bases between. The CDR3 protein is CASSVDTDEKLFF. CDR3 DNA sequence: TGTGCCAGCAGCGTCGATACAGATGAAAAACTGTTTTTT.

The CDR3 sequence is CATSSGTGYVGEQYV. The CDR3, as DNA: TGTGCCACCAGCAGCGGGACAGGGTACGTGGGCGAGCAGTACGTC. The V gene is TRBV15, the J gene TRBJ2-7; 9 bases agree with TRBD1. V dropped 3 bases and J dropped 6; count of bases not matched to a gene: 9. Germline CDR1 and CDR2: LNHNV and YYDKDF (reference sequence). The CDR3 has 15 amino acids.

V gene TRBV6-1 combines with J gene TRBJ2-7, with D possibly TRBD1 on 6 matching bases. Trimming left V 4 bases short and J 0 bases short, with 10 bases between. The CDR3 has 14 residues. The germline gives CDR1 MNHNS, CDR2 SASEGT. The CDR3 DNA sequence: TGTGCCAGCAGTGTGTCAGGGGCCTCCTACGAGCAGTACGTC. Its protein product is CASSVSGASYEQYV.

The V and J genes are TRBV4-2 and TRBJ2-1, with 7 bases matching TRBD1. Germline CDR1 LGHNA, CDR2 YNFKEQ. The V and J ends lost 3 bases and 2 bases, in that order; junction bases with no gene match: 7. This CDR3 has 16 amino acids. CDR3 loop: CASSQDRDRTYNEQFF. CDR3 coding DNA: TGTGCCAGCAGCCAGGACCGGGACAGAACCTACAATGAGCAGTTCTTC.